This T cell receptor beta chain was found in a study of T cell changes during pregnancy in multiple sclerosis (dated by TCRdb to about 2019). Turning to the overall study: In women with multiple sclerosis, the researchers looked at how the T cell repertoire shifted as pregnancy progressed.

The library was obtained by the immunoSEQ multiplex PCR assay. TCRdb took over this immuneACCESS table, retaining in-frame rearrangements with V and J assigned. Such tables are incomplete; in checked studies, under half of the missing clones stem from an unresolved V gene, and the remainder is unexplained. Present in this sample are over 50,000 clones, 88% of which were seen just once. Of the sample, around 1.6% falls within the top ten clones. Including cysteine and phenylalanine, the CDR3 has 15 amino acids. Only the CDR3 DNA stays, 45 bases, in frame from base 1. Cut back by 4 bases and 4 bases, the V and J ends lie 15 bases apart. CDR1 and CDR2 (SGHRS, YFSETQ) derive from the germline V gene. With regard to this clone: The target of this receptor is not known. The sample holds no much larger clone one base away, and base qualities are not on file.

The clonotype was recovered from a female donor with multiple sclerosis, enrolled in a pregnancy study. Sequenced material: peripheral blood, taken in the first trimester of pregnancy. The chain employs TRBV5-1 and TRBJ2-1; 7 matching bases give a weak D call of TRBD1. The CDR3 protein: CASSLAGQLYNEQFF. In nucleotides, the sequence is TGCGCCAGCAGCCTTGCGGGACAGCTTTACAATGAGCAGTTCTTC. Reference TRBV5-1 and TRBJ2-1 genes cover what lies past the CDR3, so the full variable domain is KAGVTQTPRYLIKTRGQQVTLSCSPISGHRSVSWYQQTPGQGLQFLFEYFSETQRNKGNFPGRFSGRQFSNSRSEMNVSTLELGDSALYLCASSLAGQLYNEQFFGPGTRLTVL.